What follows describes a single T cell receptor beta chain. The data derive from a study of sequential checkpoint blockade in melanoma. The wider study: Arm A got nivolumab then ipilimumab; arm B the reverse, 1:1. After both sequences, patients received maintenance nivolumab.

Treatment reported: randomized to nivolumab then ipilimumab (arm A) or the reverse (arm B). No patient had prior DNA-damaging chemotherapy. Sorted cells were live CD3+CD8+, lacking CD19 and CD56, from PBMCs. Germline V gene lookup returns CDR1 ENHRY and CDR2 SYGVKD. V lost 4 bases to trimming and J lost 1 base, with 11 bases between them. This CDR3 spans 15 amino acids. The assay was immunoSEQ multiplex PCR, and TCRdb's table has in-frame clones only and misses some. The data hold under 15,000 clones, with under 80% observed a single time. The material sequenced was CD8+ T cells sorted from blood (inferred from file names), taken from a patient given nivolumab and ipilimumab in sequence. This sequence originates from a human donor with melanoma. The chain employs TRBV10-3 and TRBJ1-5, with D possibly matching TRBD1 (6 bases). The CDR3 DNA sequence: TGTGCCATCAGTGGAGGCCAGGGGAGCAATCAGCCCCAGCATTTT. Its translation is CAISGGQGSNQPQHF.